A single sample is the source of the 17 T cell receptor beta chains below, sequenced in a study of T cell responses to AZD1222 COVID-19 vaccine. Method: immunoSEQ multiplex PCR; TCRdb's copy keeps in-frame clones and lacks some. The sample yields 100,000 to 150,000 clones, around 85% seen once. This material consisted of peripheral blood, taken 28 days after the second AZD1222 dose. The receptors come from an adult who received the AZD1222 COVID-19 vaccine.

The chain uses TRBV6-5 and TRBJ2-7, with a possible D match to TRBD2 (6 bases). Trimming stripped 2 bases from V and 2 bases from J, with 10 bases between. The CDR3 is made up of 14 amino acids. The V gene's germline CDR1 is MNHEY and CDR2 SVGAGI. This CDR3 reads CASSYGGKPYEQYF. The CDR3 DNA is TGTGCCAGCAGTTACGGGGGGAAGCCCTACGAGCAGTACTTC.

This clone was observed a few times. This rearrangement joins TRBV19 to TRBJ1-2, with 9 bases identical to TRBD1. The germline CDR1 and CDR2 sequences are LNHDA and SQIVND (reference sequence). The CDR3 runs to 14 residues. With 5 bases clipped from V and 2 bases from J, the junction kept 3 bases outside the gene matches. The CDR3 protein is CASSSGQGNYGYTF. CDR3 nucleotides: TGTGCCAGTAGTTCGGGACAGGGAAACTATGGCTACACCTTC. Complete variable domain (other parts from reference TRBV19 and TRBJ1-2): DGGITQSPKYLFRKEGQNVTLSCEQNLNHDAMYWYRQDPGQGLRLIYYSQIVNDFQKGDIAEGYSVSREKKESFPLTVTSAQKNPTAFYLCASSSGQGNYGYTFGSGTRLTVV.

The J gene is TRBJ1-5, the V gene TRBV6-5; perhaps TRBD1 as D (5 bases). Germline V gene lookup returns CDR1 MNHEY and CDR2 SVGAGI. The CDR3 has 14 residues. Trimming shortened V by 6 bases and J by 6 bases, and 15 bases separated the two germline ends. In DNA, the CDR3 is TGTGCCAGCAGGGAGGGGTTTGGGGGTCAGCCCCAGCATTTT. Protein: CASREGFGGQPQHF.

This clone turned up a few times. The rearrangement links TRBV18 to TRBJ2-1, with D possibly being TRBD1 or TRBD2 (6 bases each). This CDR3 spans 15 amino acids. V was clipped by 3 bases and J by 5 bases, with 14 bases between them. Germline-derived CDR1 and CDR2 are KGHSH and LQKENI. CDR3 sequence reads: CASSPGGPGNNEQFF. The CDR3, as DNA: TGTGCCAGCTCACCGGGGGGCCCTGGGAACAATGAGCAGTTCTTC.

The CDR3 nucleotides read TGCGCCAGCAGCCAAGATATGACCCACTCTGGAAACACCATATATTTT. Amino acids: CASSQDMTHSGNTIYF. The rearrangement links TRBV4-1 to TRBJ1-3, with D uncertain. V was trimmed by 0 bases and J by 0 bases, leaving 9 bases between them. The CDR3 runs 16 residues. CDR1 MGHRA and CDR2 YSYEKL come from the germline V gene.

The rearrangement links TRBV5-6 to TRBJ2-2; D is unclear. The germline gives CDR1 SGHDT, CDR2 YYEEEE. This CDR3 region has 16 residues. V dropped 4 bases and J dropped 4 bases, with 17 bases sitting between them. CDR3 DNA sequence: TGTGCCAGCAGCCTATGGCGCCGAGAAGTCACCGGGGAGCTGTTTTTT. Translating it yields CASSLWRREVTGELFF.

This clone was observed a single time. The rearrangement joins TRBV27 to TRBJ2-2, with 11 bases aligning to TRBD1. CDR3 length: 16 residues. Germline CDR1 is MNHEY and CDR2 is SMNVEV (reference sequence). J was trimmed by 6 bases and V by 2 bases; bases with no gene match: 5. CDR3 DNA: TGTGCCAGCAGTTTACCGGACAGGGGGCGACCCGGGGAGCTGTTTTTT. It yields the protein CASSLPDRGRPGELFF.

The chain combines TRBV25-1 with TRBJ2-7; unclear D gene. This CDR3 has 13 amino acids. Germline V CDR1 and CDR2: MGHDK, SYGVNS. V was clipped by 3 bases and J by 8 bases, with 14 bases between them. The CDR3 DNA follows: TGTGCCAGCAGTGAGCGAACGGCGCATCAGCAGTACTTC. Protein product: CASSERTAHQQYF.

The rearrangement uses TRBV28 and TRBJ2-7, with a possible D match to TRBD1 (6 bases). Germline CDR1 reads MDHEN; CDR2 reads SYDVKM. The CDR3 consists of 12 residues. The CDR3 loop is CATGQNSYEQYF. The CDR3 bases are TGTGCTACCGGACAGAACTCCTACGAGCAGTACTTC.

CDR3 DNA: TGTGCCAGTCTTCGGGACATCTCCTACAATGAGCAGTTCTTC. Amino acids: CASLRDISYNEQFF. The chain is built from TRBV2 and TRBJ2-1; D is perhaps TRBD1 (6 bases). Germline assignment: CDR1 SNHLY and CDR2 FYNNEI. The V end was cut by 9 bases, the J end by 0 bases, with 12 bases between. The CDR3 is 14 amino acids.

This chain joins TRBV28 and TRBJ1-1; D unresolved. This CDR3 is 13 amino acids long. V shed 4 bases and J shed 4 bases, with 10 bases lying between them. The germline V gene has CDR1 MDHEN and CDR2 SYDVKM. The chain's CDR3 is CASSSGFSTEAFF. The DNA for the CDR3 is TGTGCCAGCAGTTCCGGATTTAGCACTGAAGCTTTCTTT.

The gene calls are TRBV4-2 and TRBJ2-5; 10 bases are a match to TRBD1. Germline V gene sequence: CDR1 LGHNA, CDR2 YNFKEQ. The CDR3 has 15 amino acids. The V gene end was trimmed by 4 bases and the J gene end by 0 bases; junction bases not matched to a gene: 2. CDR3 sequence reads: CASSPDRGNQETQYF. The CDR3 nucleotides read TGTGCCAGCAGCCCGGACAGGGGGAACCAAGAGACCCAGTACTTC.

As DNA, the CDR3 is TGTGCCAGCAGCTTAATACGGGGCAAGGGAAACATTCAGTACTTC. This encodes CASSLIRGKGNIQYF. The genes are TRBV11-2 and TRBJ2-4; D is tentatively TRBD1 or TRBD2 (5 bases each). V dropped 2 bases and J dropped 6 bases, with 14 bases sitting between them. The CDR3 has 15 residues. CDR1 and CDR2 from the germline V gene are SGHAT and FQNNGV.

The chain employs TRBV3-1 (or the pseudogene TRBV3-2) and TRBJ2-7; D uncertain. Germline CDR1 and CDR2: LGHDT and YNNKEL (reference sequence). The CDR3 covers 11 residues. The V end lost 4 bases, the J end lost 2 bases, and 3 bases lay between the germline ends. CDR3 nucleotide sequence: TGTGCCAGCAGCCGCACCTACGAGCAGTACTTC. The encoded protein is CASSRTYEQYF.

The J gene is TRBJ1-4, the V gene TRBV7-2, with a tentative D call TRBD1 (5 bases). Trimming took 5 bases from V and 6 from J, leaving 19 bases between them. The germline V gene encodes CDR1 SGHTA and CDR2 FQGNSA. The CDR3 has 16 amino acids. In nucleotides, the CDR3 is TGTGCCAGCAGCCGTATAAGCGGCCAGGGCTATGAAAAACTGTTTTTT. Protein sequence: CASSRISGQGYEKLFF. Based on the CDR3 plus reference TRBV7-2 and TRBJ1-4, the full variable domain is GAGVSQSPSNKVTEKGKDVELRCDPISGHTALYWYRQSLGQGLEFLIYFQGNSAPDKSGLPSDRFSAERTGGSVSTLTIQRTQQEDSAVYLCASSRISGQGYEKLFFGSGTQLSVL.

The chain joins TRBV28 to TRBJ1-2; no clear D. CDR1 and CDR2 from the germline V gene are MDHEN and SYDVKM. With 4 bases removed from V and 4 bases from J, the gap between germline ends came to 10 bases. This CDR3 comprises 13 residues. As DNA, the CDR3 is TGTGCCAGCAGTTCCCCGCAGTTCTATGGCTACACCTTC. Translation: CASSSPQFYGYTF.

The chain is built from TRBV30 and TRBJ1-2, with a possible D match to TRBD1 (5 bases). Trimming took off 0 bases at V and 8 bases at J, with 22 bases between the two ends. Germline loops: CDR1 GTSNPN, CDR2 SVGIG (reference sequence). The CDR3 consists of 16 residues. The CDR3 DNA is TGTGCCTGGAGTGTACGTAGGGGAGGGGCCCGGGGCGGCTACACCTTC. It yields the protein CAWSVRRGGARGGYTF.